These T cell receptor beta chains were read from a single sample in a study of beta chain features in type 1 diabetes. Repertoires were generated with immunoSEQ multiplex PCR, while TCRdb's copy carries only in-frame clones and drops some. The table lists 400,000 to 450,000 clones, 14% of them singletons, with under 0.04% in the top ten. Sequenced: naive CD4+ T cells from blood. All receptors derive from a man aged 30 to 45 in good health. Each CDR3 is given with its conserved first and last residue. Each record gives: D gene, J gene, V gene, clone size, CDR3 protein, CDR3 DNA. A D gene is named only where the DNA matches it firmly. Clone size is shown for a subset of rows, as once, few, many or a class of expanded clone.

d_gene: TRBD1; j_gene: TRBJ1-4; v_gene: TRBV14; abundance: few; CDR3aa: CASSPRQGSEKLFF; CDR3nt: TGTGCCAGCAGCCCCCGACAGGGGAGCGAAAAACTGTTTTTT
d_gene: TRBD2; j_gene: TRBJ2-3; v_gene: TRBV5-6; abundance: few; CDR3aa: CASSRLAGEDTQYF; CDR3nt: TGTGCCAGCAGCCGTCTAGCGGGGGAAGATACGCAGTATTTT
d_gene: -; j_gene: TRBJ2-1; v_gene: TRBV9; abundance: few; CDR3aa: CASSAPGPLEQFF; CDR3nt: TGTGCCAGCAGCGCGCCGGGACCGCTCGAGCAGTTCTTC
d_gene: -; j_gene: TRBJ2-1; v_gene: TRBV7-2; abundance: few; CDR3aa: CASSSDYLGGGFF; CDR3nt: TGTGCCAGCAGCTCGGACTATCTAGGTGGAGGGTTCTTC
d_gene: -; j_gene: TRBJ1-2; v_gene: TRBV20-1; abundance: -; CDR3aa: CSARDSSRYTF; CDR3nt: TGCAGTGCTAGAGATTCATCCCGCTACACCTTC
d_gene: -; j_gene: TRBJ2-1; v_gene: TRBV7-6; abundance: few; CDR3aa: CASSQDGSSYNEQFF; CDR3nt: TGTGCCAGCAGCCAGGACGGGAGCTCCTACAATGAGCAGTTCTTC
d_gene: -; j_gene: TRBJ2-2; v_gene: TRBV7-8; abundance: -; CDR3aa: CASSLVQQNTGELFF; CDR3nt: TGTGCCAGCAGCTTAGTACAACAGAACACCGGGGAGCTGTTTTTT
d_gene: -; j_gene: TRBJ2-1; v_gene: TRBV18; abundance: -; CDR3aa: CASSGGVYYEQFF; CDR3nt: TGTGCCAGCTCGGGCGGGGTATACTATGAGCAGTTCTTC
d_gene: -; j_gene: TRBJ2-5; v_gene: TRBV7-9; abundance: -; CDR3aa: CASSFRELQETQYF; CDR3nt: TGTGCCAGCAGCTTCAGAGAGCTCCAAGAGACCCAGTACTTC
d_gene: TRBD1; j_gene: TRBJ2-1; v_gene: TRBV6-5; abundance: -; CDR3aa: CASSYPGGQFF; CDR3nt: TGTGCCAGCAGTTATCCAGGGGGGCAGTTCTTC
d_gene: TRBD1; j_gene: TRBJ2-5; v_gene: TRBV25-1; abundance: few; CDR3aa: CATQAQRGPQETQYF; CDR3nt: TGTGCCACTCAAGCCCAAAGGGGGCCACAAGAGACCCAGTACTTC
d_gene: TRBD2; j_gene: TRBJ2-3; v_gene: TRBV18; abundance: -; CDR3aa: CASSPIGGSLTDTQYF; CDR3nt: TGTGCCAGCTCACCAATTGGCGGGAGCCTCACAGATACGCAGTATTTT
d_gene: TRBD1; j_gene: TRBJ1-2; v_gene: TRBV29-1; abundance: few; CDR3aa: CSVEGQGGYGYTF; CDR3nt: TGCAGCGTTGAAGGGCAGGGGGGATATGGCTACACCTTC
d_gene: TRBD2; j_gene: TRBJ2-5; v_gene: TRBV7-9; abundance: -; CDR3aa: CASSSGLAGAETQYF; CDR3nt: TGTGCCAGCAGCTCAGGACTAGCGGGAGCTGAGACCCAGTACTTC
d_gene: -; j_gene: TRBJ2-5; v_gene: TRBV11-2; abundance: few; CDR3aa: CASSLGGRGETQYF; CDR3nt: TGTGCCAGCAGCTTAGGGGGGCGCGGTGAGACCCAGTACTTC
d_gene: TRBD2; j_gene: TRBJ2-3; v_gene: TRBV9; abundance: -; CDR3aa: CASSVTSGRIGTDTQYF; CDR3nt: TGTGCCAGCAGCGTAACTAGCGGGAGAATTGGTACAGATACGCAGTATTTT
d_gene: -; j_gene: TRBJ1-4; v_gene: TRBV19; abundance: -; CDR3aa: CASSTYRGEKLFF; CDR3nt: TGTGCCAGTAGTACCTACAGAGGGGAAAAACTGTTTTTT
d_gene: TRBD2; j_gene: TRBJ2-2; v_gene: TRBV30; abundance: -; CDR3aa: CAHRLAGNTGELFF; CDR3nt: TGTGCCCACCGACTAGCGGGGAACACCGGGGAGCTGTTTTTT
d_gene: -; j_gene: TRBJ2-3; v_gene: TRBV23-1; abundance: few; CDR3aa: CASNHREEADTQYF; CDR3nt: TGCGCCAGCAACCACCGGGAAGAAGCAGATACGCAGTATTTT
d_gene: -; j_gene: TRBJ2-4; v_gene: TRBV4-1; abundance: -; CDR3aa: CASSQASTVAKNIQYF; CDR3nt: TGCGCCAGCAGCCAAGCATCTACGGTGGCCAAAAACATTCAGTACTTC
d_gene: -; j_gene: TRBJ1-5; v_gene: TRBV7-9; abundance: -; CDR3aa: CASSTSGEGNQPQHF; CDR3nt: TGTGCCAGCAGCACCTCAGGGGAGGGGAATCAGCCCCAGCATTTT
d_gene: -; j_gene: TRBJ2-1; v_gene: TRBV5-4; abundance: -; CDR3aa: CASSLGGLGLYNEQFF; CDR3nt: TGTGCCAGCAGCTTGGGGGGGCTCGGACTTTACAATGAGCAGTTCTTC
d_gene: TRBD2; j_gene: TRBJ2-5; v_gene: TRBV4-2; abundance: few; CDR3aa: CASSQVAGVGETQYF; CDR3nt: TGTGCCAGCAGCCAAGTTGCGGGAGTTGGAGAGACCCAGTACTTC
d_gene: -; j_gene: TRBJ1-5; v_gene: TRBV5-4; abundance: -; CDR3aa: CASSVQGVNQPQHF; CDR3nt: TGTGCCAGCAGCGTACAGGGCGTCAATCAGCCCCAGCATTTT
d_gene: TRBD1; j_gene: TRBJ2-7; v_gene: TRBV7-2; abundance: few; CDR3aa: CASSFRTGTKYEQYF; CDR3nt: TGTGCCAGCAGCTTTCGGACAGGGACCAAGTACGAGCAGTACTTC
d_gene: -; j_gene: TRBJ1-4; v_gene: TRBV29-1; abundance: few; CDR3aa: CSVQGNPNEKLFF; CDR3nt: TGCAGCGTTCAGGGGAACCCTAATGAAAAACTGTTTTTT
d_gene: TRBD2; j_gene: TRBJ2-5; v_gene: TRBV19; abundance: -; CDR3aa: CASSIGAGAEKTQYF; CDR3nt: TGTGCCAGTAGTATAGGGGCGGGAGCAGAAAAGACCCAGTACTTC
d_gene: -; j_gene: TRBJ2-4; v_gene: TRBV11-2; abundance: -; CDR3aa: CASSHDSGIQYF; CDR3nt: TGTGCCAGCAGCCACGACTCGGGAATTCAGTACTTC
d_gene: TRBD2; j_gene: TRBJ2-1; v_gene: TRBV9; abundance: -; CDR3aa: CASSVLAGSNEQFF; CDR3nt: TGTGCCAGCAGCGTATTAGCGGGATCCAATGAGCAGTTCTTC